This TCR beta chain was sequenced in a study of T cell responses to AZD1222 COVID-19 vaccine. Regarding the study as a whole: Clonal diversity was possibly underestimated, and white British individuals and females predominated among donors. CD4 TCRs associated with vaccination spanned spike, dominating at 160-218 and 743-854.

Only in-frame clones appear in the TCRdb table, and some are missing; sequencing was by immunoSEQ multiplex PCR. The sample records 150,000 to 200,000 clones, 80% to 95% being singletons. This clone was detected once. The antigen remains undetermined. The CDR3 length is 14 residues. Germline-derived CDR1 and CDR2 are LNHNV and YYDKDF (reference sequence). With 0 bases removed from V and 5 bases from J, the gap between germline ends came to 8 bases. The chain couples TRBV15 to TRBJ1-5; no reliable D call. The sample was peripheral blood, taken 28 days after the second AZD1222 dose. This sequence originates from an adult who received the AZD1222 COVID-19 vaccine. CDR3 in DNA: TGTGCCACCAGCAGAGATCGGAGAGATCAGCCCCAGCATTTT. Its translation: CATSRDRRDQPQHF.